These 19 T cell receptor beta chains were all obtained from the same sample, sequenced in a study of T cells in Graves' hyperthyroidism and ophthalmopathy. From RNA transcripts, TCR beta CDR3 regions were amplified. Researchers ran a first-round RT-PCR on the TCR CDR3 using the HTBI primer set. TCRdb reprocessed the multiplex PCR reads with MiXCR, giving one entry per CDR3 protein. The sample shows roughly 640,000 distinct CDR3 sequences, about 16% of them seen only once. The specimen sequenced was blood. These receptors all come from a woman between 40 and 55 years old with Graves' ophthalmopathy.

The chain carries TRBV7-9 and TRBJ2-7, with 7 bases identical to TRBD1. CDR3 size: 16 residues. From germline, CDR1 is SEHNR and CDR2 FQNEAQ (reference sequence). V gave up 4 bases and J gave up 6 bases; unmatched junction bases: 15. CDR3 coding DNA: TGTGCCAGCAGCTATACGCCCGGGACAGAGGGCCTCGAGCAGTACTTC. It encodes CASSYTPGTEGLEQYF.

The table lists this clonotype with many counts. V is TRBV12-3 or TRBV12-4 and J is TRBJ1-5; D is possibly TRBD1 (5 bases). Between the trimmed V and J ends, which lost 6 bases and 4 bases, there was a span of 13 bases. This CDR3 comprises 14 residues. CDR3 coding DNA: TGTGCCAGCAGGCCAACAGGAAGTAATCAGCCCCAGCATTTT. This codes for CASRPTGSNQPQHF.

J is TRBJ1-4 and V is TRBV7-9, with 9 bases lining up with TRBD1. The V gene's germline CDR1 is SEHNR and CDR2 FQNEAQ (reference sequence). The CDR3 extends over 14 amino acids. With V trimmed by 3 bases and J by 8 bases, 4 bases remained unmatched. CDR3 nucleotides: TGTGCCAGCAGCTTCCCGGACAGGGGAGAAAAACTGTTTTTT. Translating it yields CASSFPDRGEKLFF.

This clonotype was found many times. The genes are TRBV3-1 and TRBJ2-3, with D uncertain. Germline values: CDR1 LGHDT, CDR2 YNNKEL (reference sequence). CDR3 size: 13 residues. V was trimmed by 8 bases and J by 1 base, leaving 10 bases between them. The CDR3 loop is CASSYSGTDTQYF. The DNA of the CDR3 is TGTGCCAGCTCTTATTCCGGCACAGATACGCAGTATTTT.

In its sample, this clonotype was seen a few times. The chain carries TRBV7-3 and TRBJ2-7; a weak D match, TRBD1 (5 bases). V gave up 5 bases and J gave up 0 bases, with 17 bases separating them. CDR3 length equals 16 residues. Germline V lookup: CDR1 SGHTA, CDR2 FQGTGA. The CDR3 spells CASSPRGRGNSYEQYF. The CDR3, as DNA: TGTGCCAGCAGCCCAAGGGGTAGGGGTAACTCCTACGAGCAGTACTTC. The variable domain in full, completed from reference TRBV7-3 and TRBJ2-7, reads GAGVSQTPSNKVTEKGKYVELRCDPISGHTALYWYRQSLGQGPEFLIYFQGTGAADDSGLPNDRFFAVRPEGSVSTLKIQRTERGDSAVYLCASSPRGRGNSYEQYFGPGTRLTVT.

This clonotype was seen many times. This chain connects TRBV3-1 to TRBJ2-2, with D unclear. V lost 1 base, J lost 1 base, and 4 bases lay in between. The length of the CDR3 is 14 residues. Per germline, CDR1 LGHDT and CDR2 YNNKEL (reference sequence). CDR3 in DNA: TGTGCCAGCAGCCAAGTCCTGAACACCGGGGAGCTGTTTTTT. This codes for CASSQVLNTGELFF.

The gene calls are TRBV4-1 and TRBJ2-7; 8 nucleotides line up with TRBD1. Germline CDR1 reads MGHRA; CDR2 reads YSYEKL. V lost 4 bases and J lost 2; bases outside the gene matches: 16. CDR3 size: 18 residues. For the CDR3, the DNA is TGCGCCAGCAGCCGAAAAGGGTCAGGGACAGGCGACCCCTACGAGCAGTACTTC. It encodes CASSRKGSGTGDPYEQYF.

This clonotype was counted between two and nine times. This chain links TRBV6-1 with TRBJ2-7, with D possibly matching TRBD2 (5 bases). Trimming shortened V by 3 bases and J by 1 base, and 7 bases separated the two germline ends. CDR3 size: 13 residues. Germline V lookup: CDR1 MNHNS, CDR2 SASEGT. The CDR3 here is CASSDRGSYEQYF. CDR3 DNA: TGTGCCAGCAGTGACCGGGGATCCTACGAGCAGTACTTC.

This clonotype was counted ten times or more. This chain links TRBV11-2 with TRBJ2-1, with D hard to call. This CDR3 is 15 amino acids long. V lost 5 bases and J lost 8, with 19 bases in between. CDR1 SGHAT and CDR2 FQNNGV come from the germline V gene. CDR3 loop: CASSPSLPGIDEQFF. The CDR3 DNA sequence: TGTGCCAGCAGCCCCTCCCTGCCTGGCATCGATGAGCAGTTCTTC. Based on the CDR3 plus reference TRBV11-2 and TRBJ2-1, the full variable domain is EAGVAQSPRYKIIEKRQSVAFWCNPISGHATLYWYQQILGQGPKLLIQFQNNGVVDDSQLPKDRFSAERLKGVDSTLKIQPAKLEDSAVYLCASSPSLPGIDEQFFGPGTRLTVL.

This clonotype has at least ten counts. The genes are TRBV11-3 and TRBJ2-3; unclear D gene. Deletions cut 3 bases from V and 3 bases from J, with 13 bases between. The CDR3 sequence is 15 residues long. CDR1 is SGHNT and CDR2 is YENEEA in the germline V gene. The CDR3 DNA reads TGTGCCAGCAGCTTCACGGGCCCGGCGACAGATACGCAGTATTTT. Protein: CASSFTGPATDTQYF.

There are many counts of this clonotype. V usage is TRBV30 and J usage is TRBJ1-1, with TRBD1 matching over 8 bases. CDR1 and CDR2 (germline): GTSNPN, SVGIG (reference sequence). Trimming at V came to 2 bases and at J to 4 bases, leaving 3 bases not matched to a gene. The CDR3 runs 13 residues. The CDR3 bases are TGTGCCTGGAGTAGGACAGGGAGCACTGAAGCTTTCTTT. Protein: CAWSRTGSTEAFF.

This clonotype was found many times. V gene TRBV5-1 combines with J gene TRBJ2-1; 11 bases fit TRBD2. Germline V gives CDR1 SGHRS, CDR2 YFSETQ. This CDR3 spans 17 amino acids. V dropped 2 bases and J dropped 7; count of bases not matched to a gene: 11. The CDR3 region has the DNA TGCGCCAGCAGCTTCCCCGGGACTAGCGGAGGGAAGAATGAGCAGTTCTTC. This gives the protein CASSFPGTSGGKNEQFF.

This clonotype was recorded only once. This rearrangement joins TRBV5-1 to TRBJ2-3; D is ambiguous. The CDR3 extends over 15 amino acids. Germline CDR1 SGHRS, CDR2 YFSETQ. V was shortened by 3 bases and J by 4 bases, with 15 bases between the two germline ends. The CDR3 DNA sequence: TGCGCCAGCAGCTCTCTTGGGGTTCCCCCAGATACGCAGTATTTT. It is translated as CASSSLGVPPDTQYF.

The table lists this clonotype with a few counts. The V gene is TRBV2, the J gene TRBJ2-3; TRBD1 aligns across 9 bases. CDR1 SNHLY and CDR2 FYNNEI come from the germline V gene. The CDR3 consists of 15 residues. Unmatched junction bases numbered 6, after V lost 6 bases and J lost 2 bases. CDR3 protein: CASSGTGKNTDTQYF. The CDR3 nucleotides read TGTGCCAGCAGCGGGACAGGGAAGAACACAGATACGCAGTATTTT.

The V call is TRBV7-2, the J call TRBJ2-2; D possibly matches TRBD1 or TRBD2 (5 bases each). Trimming took 5 bases from V and 3 from J, leaving 10 bases between them. The length of the CDR3 is 14 residues. Germline V lookup: CDR1 SGHTA, CDR2 FQGNSA. The CDR3 bases are TGTGCCAGCAGCCCGGGGCCTTACACCGGGGAGCTGTTTTTT. Residues: CASSPGPYTGELFF.

This clonotype came up many times. This chain links TRBV6-1 with TRBJ2-5; 9 bases map to TRBD1. Germline loops: CDR1 MNHNS, CDR2 SASEGT. The trim removed 4 bases at V and 5 bases at J, leaving 8 bases unmatched. The CDR3 extends over 15 amino acids. CDR3 in DNA: TGTGCCAGCAGTGGGGCGACAGGGGGAAGGGAGACCCAGTACTTC. Protein: CASSGATGGRETQYF.

The sample holds many counts of this clonotype. The gene calls are TRBV7-2 and TRBJ1-5; D not certain. CDR3 length: 14 amino acids. The V gene's germline CDR1 is SGHTA and CDR2 FQGNSA. Trimming took 6 bases from V and 3 from J, leaving 12 bases between them. DNA of the CDR3: TGTGCCAGCAGGCGTTTGGGTCTCAATCAGCCCCAGCATTTT. It yields the protein CASRRLGLNQPQHF.

The chain is built from TRBV18 and TRBJ2-1, with D perhaps TRBD1 or TRBD2 (5 bases each). This CDR3 contains 15 residues. CDR1 and CDR2 (germline): KGHSH, LQKENI. Trimming shortened V by 4 bases and J by 8 bases, and 18 bases separated the two germline ends. In nucleotides, the CDR3 is TGTGCCAGCTCACTGGTGAGGGGCCCCCTGGATGAGCAGTTCTTC. Translated, it gives CASSLVRGPLDEQFF. The variable domain in full, completed from reference TRBV18 and TRBJ2-1, reads NAGVMQNPRHLVRRRGQEARLRCSPMKGHSHVYWYRQLPEEGLKFMVYLQKENIIDESGMPKERFSAEFPKEGPSILRIQQVVRGDSAAYFCASSLVRGPLDEQFFGPGTRLTVL.

This clonotype was seen only once. The V call is TRBV19, the J call TRBJ1-4; D may be TRBD1 (6 bases). The CDR3 is 19 residues long. Germline lookup yields CDR1 LNHDA and CDR2 SQIVND (reference sequence). The V gene lost 4 bases and the J gene lost 3 bases, with 24 bases spanning the gap. The DNA of the CDR3 is TGTGCCAGTAGTAACCCTACTTTCGGGGGGCGCGGATCTAATGAAAAACTGTTTTTT. This gives the protein CASSNPTFGGRGSNEKLFF.